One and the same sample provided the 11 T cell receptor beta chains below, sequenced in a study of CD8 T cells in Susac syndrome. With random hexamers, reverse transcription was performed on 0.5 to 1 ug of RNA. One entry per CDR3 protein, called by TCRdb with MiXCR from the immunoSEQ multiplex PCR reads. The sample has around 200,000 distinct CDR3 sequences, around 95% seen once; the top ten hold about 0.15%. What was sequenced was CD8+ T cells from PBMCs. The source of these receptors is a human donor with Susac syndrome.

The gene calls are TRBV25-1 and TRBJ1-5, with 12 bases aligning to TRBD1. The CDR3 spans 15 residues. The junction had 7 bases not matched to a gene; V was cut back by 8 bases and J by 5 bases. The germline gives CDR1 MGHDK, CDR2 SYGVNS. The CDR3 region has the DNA TGTGCCAGCCAGAGGGGACAGGGGGCGCATCAGCCCCAGCATTTT. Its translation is CASQRGQGAHQPQHF.

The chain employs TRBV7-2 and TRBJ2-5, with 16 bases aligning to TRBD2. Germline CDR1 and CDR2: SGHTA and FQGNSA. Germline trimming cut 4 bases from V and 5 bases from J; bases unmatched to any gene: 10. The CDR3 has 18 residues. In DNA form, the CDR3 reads TGTGCCAGCAGCTGGAGAATGGGACTAGCGGGAGGGCGGGAGACCCAGTACTTC. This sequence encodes CASSWRMGLAGGRETQYF.

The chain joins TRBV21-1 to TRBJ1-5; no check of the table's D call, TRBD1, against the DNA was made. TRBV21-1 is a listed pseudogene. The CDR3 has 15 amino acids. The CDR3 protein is CASREDRFSNQPQHF. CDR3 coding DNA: TGTGCCAGCAGGGAGGACAGGTTTAGCAATCAGCCCCAGCATTTT.

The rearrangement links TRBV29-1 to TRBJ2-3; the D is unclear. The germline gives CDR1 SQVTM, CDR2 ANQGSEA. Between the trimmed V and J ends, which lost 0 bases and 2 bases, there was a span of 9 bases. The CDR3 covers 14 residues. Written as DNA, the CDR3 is TGCAGCGTTGAAGATGTAGAACTCACAGATACGCAGTATTTT. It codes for CSVEDVELTDTQYF.

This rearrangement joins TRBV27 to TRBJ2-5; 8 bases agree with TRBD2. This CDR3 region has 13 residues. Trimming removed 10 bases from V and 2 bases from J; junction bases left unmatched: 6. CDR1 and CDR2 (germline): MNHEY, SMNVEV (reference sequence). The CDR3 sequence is CATAGGGQETQYF. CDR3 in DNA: TGTGCCACGGCCGGGGGGGGGCAAGAGACCCAGTACTTC.

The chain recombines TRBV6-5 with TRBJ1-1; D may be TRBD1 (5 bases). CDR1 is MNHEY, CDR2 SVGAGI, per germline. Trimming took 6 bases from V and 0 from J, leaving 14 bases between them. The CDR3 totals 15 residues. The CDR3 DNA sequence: TGTGCCAGCAGACCCGGGACCGAAATGAACACTGAAGCTTTCTTT. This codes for CASRPGTEMNTEAFF.

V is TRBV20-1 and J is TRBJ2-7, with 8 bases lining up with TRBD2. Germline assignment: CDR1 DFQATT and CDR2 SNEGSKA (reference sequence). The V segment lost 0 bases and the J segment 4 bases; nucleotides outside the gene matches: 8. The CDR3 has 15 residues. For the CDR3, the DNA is TGCAGTGCTAGAGACTCGGGAGGGCACCCTTACGAGCAGTACTTC. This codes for CSARDSGGHPYEQYF.

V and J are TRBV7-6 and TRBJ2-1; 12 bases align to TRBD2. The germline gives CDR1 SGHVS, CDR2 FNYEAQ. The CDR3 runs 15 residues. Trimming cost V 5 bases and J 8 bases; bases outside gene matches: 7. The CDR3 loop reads CASSPTSGRYDEQFF. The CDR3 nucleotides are TGTGCCAGCAGCCCCACTAGCGGGAGGTACGATGAGCAGTTCTTC.

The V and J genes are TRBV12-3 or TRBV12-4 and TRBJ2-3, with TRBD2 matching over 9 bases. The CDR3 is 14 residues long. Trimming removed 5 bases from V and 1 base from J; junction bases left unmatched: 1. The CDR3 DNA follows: TGTGCCAGCAGTAGGACTAGCGGCACAGATACGCAGTATTTT. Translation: CASSRTSGTDTQYF.

The chain's CDR3 is CSVATGSSYNEQFF. The DNA of the CDR3 is TGCAGCGTTGCAACAGGGAGCTCCTACAATGAGCAGTTCTTC. The rearrangement joins TRBV29-1 to TRBJ2-1; D might be TRBD1 (6 bases). V lost 4 bases and J 0 bases, leaving 10 bases between the germline ends. The CDR3 loop spans 14 amino acids. Germline V gene lookup returns CDR1 SQVTM and CDR2 ANQGSEA.

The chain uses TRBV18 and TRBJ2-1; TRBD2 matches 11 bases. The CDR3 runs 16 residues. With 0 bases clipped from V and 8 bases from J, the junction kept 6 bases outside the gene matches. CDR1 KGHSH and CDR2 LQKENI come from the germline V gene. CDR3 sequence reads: CASSPPGLAGLDEQFF. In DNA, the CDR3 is TGTGCCAGCTCACCACCAGGACTAGCGGGTCTTGATGAGCAGTTCTTC.